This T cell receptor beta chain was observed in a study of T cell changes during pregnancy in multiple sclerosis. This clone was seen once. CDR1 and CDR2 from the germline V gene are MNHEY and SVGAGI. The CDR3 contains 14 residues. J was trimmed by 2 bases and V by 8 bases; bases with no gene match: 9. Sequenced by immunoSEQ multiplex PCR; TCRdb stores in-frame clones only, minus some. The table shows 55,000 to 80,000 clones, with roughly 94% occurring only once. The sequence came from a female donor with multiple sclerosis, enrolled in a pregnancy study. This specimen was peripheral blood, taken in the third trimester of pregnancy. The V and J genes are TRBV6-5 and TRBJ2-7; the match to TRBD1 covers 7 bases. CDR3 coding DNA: TGTGCCAGCCGGGTGTACGGGACAGCCTACGAGCAGTACTTC. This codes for CASRVYGTAYEQYF.